These T cell receptor beta chains were read from a single sample in a study of cytomegalovirus exposure and HLA in healthy donors. The table came from immunoSEQ multiplex PCR; TCRdb's copy has only in-frame clones and leaves some out. The sample has roughly 120,000 clones, over 65% seen once. Sequencing used PBMCs. Receptor source: a man aged 45-65 years in good health and CMV-seronegative. Each CDR3 is given with its conserved first and last residue. Fields, in order: clone size, D gene, V gene, J gene, CDR3 DNA, CDR3 protein. D genes are given only for firm matches. The size entry is marked missing in some rows and otherwise reads once, few, many or a size class.

abundance: -
d_gene: TRBD1
v_gene: TRBV2
j_gene: TRBJ2-5
CDR3nt: TGTGCCAGCAGGATGAGGACAGGGGGCTTCAGAGAGACCCAGTACTTC
CDR3aa: CASRMRTGGFRETQYF

abundance: -
d_gene: -
v_gene: TRBV2
j_gene: TRBJ2-1
CDR3nt: TGTGCCAGCAGTGGGACAGTATACAATGAGCAGTTCTTC
CDR3aa: CASSGTVYNEQFF

abundance: -
d_gene: TRBD1
v_gene: TRBV6-1
j_gene: TRBJ2-2
CDR3nt: TGTGCCAGCAGATGGCAGGGGGCGCTCACCGGGGAGCTGTTTTTT
CDR3aa: CASRWQGALTGELFF

abundance: once
d_gene: -
v_gene: TRBV7-9
j_gene: TRBJ2-7
CDR3nt: TGTGCCAGCAGTCAAGACTCCTTCCCTCTCGAGCAGTACTTC
CDR3aa: CASSQDSFPLEQYF

abundance: -
d_gene: -
v_gene: TRBV6-1
j_gene: TRBJ1-1
CDR3nt: TGTGCCAGCAGTGGCACCCGGGGGGGCTCTGAAGCTTTCTTT
CDR3aa: CASSGTRGGSEAFF

abundance: few
d_gene: -
v_gene: TRBV18
j_gene: TRBJ1-6
CDR3nt: TGTGCCAGCTCATCCAGCGTCTTTTCACCCCTCCACTTT
CDR3aa: CASSSSVFSPLHF

abundance: once
d_gene: -
v_gene: TRBV28
j_gene: TRBJ2-2
CDR3nt: TGTGCCACCACCCCAGGGGGGCGGACCGGGGAGCTGTTTTTT
CDR3aa: CATTPGGRTGELFF

abundance: few
d_gene: -
v_gene: TRBV7-9
j_gene: TRBJ1-1
CDR3nt: TGTGCCAGCAGCTTATTGACAGAGAACACTGAAGCTTTCTTT
CDR3aa: CASSLLTENTEAFF

abundance: -
d_gene: TRBD1
v_gene: TRBV5-4
j_gene: TRBJ1-1
CDR3nt: TGTGCCAGCATCACGGACAGGGGGCGAAGCACTGAAGCTTTCTTT
CDR3aa: CASITDRGRSTEAFF

abundance: -
d_gene: -
v_gene: TRBV2
j_gene: TRBJ1-1
CDR3nt: TGTGCCAGCAGTGATCGTCAGACTGAAGCTTTCTTT
CDR3aa: CASSDRQTEAFF

abundance: few
d_gene: -
v_gene: TRBV4-1
j_gene: TRBJ2-1
CDR3nt: TGCGCCAGCAGCCAAGTCGGCAGGGAAATATACAATGAGCAGTTCTTC
CDR3aa: CASSQVGREIYNEQFF

abundance: -
d_gene: TRBD2
v_gene: TRBV2
j_gene: TRBJ2-1
CDR3nt: TGTGCCAGCAGTGAAAGGTCTAGCGGGGTTTACAATGAGCAGTTCTTC
CDR3aa: CASSERSSGVYNEQFF

abundance: -
d_gene: -
v_gene: TRBV14
j_gene: TRBJ2-2
CDR3nt: TGTGCCAGCAGCCAAGTTTTTGTACTAGAGGGGACACATAAGAACACCGGGGAGCTGTTTTTT
CDR3aa: CASSQVFVLEGTHKNTGELFF

abundance: -
d_gene: TRBD1
v_gene: TRBV7-9
j_gene: TRBJ1-2
CDR3nt: TGTGCCAGCAGCGCTGGGACAGGACAACACGGGGGCTACACCTTC
CDR3aa: CASSAGTGQHGGYTF

abundance: -
d_gene: -
v_gene: TRBV7-9
j_gene: TRBJ2-7
CDR3nt: TGTGCCAGCAGCTTAGGTGAAGGGGAATACGAGCAGTACTTC
CDR3aa: CASSLGEGEYEQYF

abundance: -
d_gene: TRBD1
v_gene: TRBV5-1
j_gene: TRBJ2-3
CDR3nt: TGCGCCAGCAGCTTGGAAGGGGGCAGGGGAACAGATACGCAGTATTTT
CDR3aa: CASSLEGGRGTDTQYF

abundance: few
d_gene: -
v_gene: TRBV6-5
j_gene: TRBJ1-2
CDR3nt: TGTGCCAGCAGCGAAGGACTTGTTAACTATGGCTACACCTTC
CDR3aa: CASSEGLVNYGYTF

abundance: once
d_gene: TRBD2
v_gene: TRBV2
j_gene: TRBJ2-1
CDR3nt: TGTGCCAGCAGTGTCGCTAGCGGGGGGGCCTACAATGAGCAGTTCTTC
CDR3aa: CASSVASGGAYNEQFF

abundance: once
d_gene: TRBD1
v_gene: TRBV10-3
j_gene: TRBJ2-7
CDR3nt: TGTGCCATCAGTGAAACAGGGGGAACCTACGAGCAGTACTTC
CDR3aa: CAISETGGTYEQYF

abundance: once
d_gene: -
v_gene: TRBV7-2
j_gene: TRBJ1-5
CDR3nt: TGTGCCAGCAGCCCGGGGGGGACATCGAATCAGCCCCAGCATTTT
CDR3aa: CASSPGGTSNQPQHF

abundance: -
d_gene: -
v_gene: TRBV7-9
j_gene: TRBJ2-3
CDR3nt: TGTGCCAGCACCCGCGCGGGGATAACAGATACGCAGTATTTT
CDR3aa: CASTRAGITDTQYF

abundance: -
d_gene: -
v_gene: TRBV4-1
j_gene: TRBJ2-1
CDR3nt: TGCGCCAGCAGCCAAGAGGTGGGCAGGAAGGTCTCCTACAATGAGCAGTTCTTC
CDR3aa: CASSQEVGRKVSYNEQFF

abundance: -
d_gene: TRBD1
v_gene: TRBV6-1
j_gene: TRBJ1-6
CDR3nt: TGTGCCAGCAGTGAAATTTGGGGGCAGGGGGCAGTTTCCTATAATTCACCCCTCCACTTT
CDR3aa: CASSEIWGQGAVSYNSPLHF

abundance: -
d_gene: TRBD1
v_gene: TRBV7-2
j_gene: TRBJ1-5
CDR3nt: TGTGCCAGCAGCCGAGACAGGGATCAGCCCCAGCATTTT
CDR3aa: CASSRDRDQPQHF

abundance: -
d_gene: -
v_gene: TRBV11-3
j_gene: TRBJ2-3
CDR3nt: TGTGCCAGCAGCCAAGGGGGGGAAGATACGCAGTATTTT
CDR3aa: CASSQGGEDTQYF

abundance: -
d_gene: -
v_gene: TRBV7-3
j_gene: TRBJ1-1
CDR3nt: TGTGCCAGCAGCTTAACACGGCGGGAGAACACTGAAGCTTTCTTT
CDR3aa: CASSLTRRENTEAFF

abundance: -
d_gene: -
v_gene: TRBV7-9
j_gene: TRBJ2-6
CDR3nt: TGTGCCAGCAGTCTAGCTGGGGCCAACGTCCTGACTTTC
CDR3aa: CASSLAGANVLTF

abundance: -
d_gene: TRBD1
v_gene: TRBV18
j_gene: TRBJ2-5
CDR3nt: TGTGCCAGCTCACATGGACAGGCGTACCAAGAGACCCAGTACTTC
CDR3aa: CASSHGQAYQETQYF

abundance: -
d_gene: -
v_gene: TRBV7-2
j_gene: TRBJ2-2
CDR3nt: TGTGCCAGCAGTCATCCGGGACTTACCGGGGAGCTGTTTTTT
CDR3aa: CASSHPGLTGELFF

abundance: -
d_gene: -
v_gene: TRBV6-1
j_gene: TRBJ2-5
CDR3nt: TGTGCCAGCAGTGCTTATCGCGTAGAGACCCAGTACTTC
CDR3aa: CASSAYRVETQYF

abundance: -
d_gene: -
v_gene: TRBV9
j_gene: TRBJ2-2
CDR3nt: TGTGCCAGCAGCGCTCCTCAGGGGAGCGGGGAGCTGTTTTTT
CDR3aa: CASSAPQGSGELFF

abundance: -
d_gene: -
v_gene: TRBV28
j_gene: TRBJ2-4
CDR3nt: TGTGCCAGCAAGGGAACAGGGATGAACATTCAGTACTTC
CDR3aa: CASKGTGMNIQYF

abundance: -
d_gene: TRBD1
v_gene: TRBV6-1
j_gene: TRBJ1-5
CDR3nt: TGTGCCAGCAGGGTCGGGACAGTCGCTCAGCCCCAGCATTTT
CDR3aa: CASRVGTVAQPQHF

abundance: -
d_gene: -
v_gene: TRBV19
j_gene: TRBJ1-5
CDR3nt: TGTGCCAGTAGTATACAGGCTAATCAGCCCCAGCATTTT
CDR3aa: CASSIQANQPQHF

abundance: -
d_gene: TRBD1
v_gene: TRBV7-2
j_gene: TRBJ2-2
CDR3nt: TGTGCCAGCAGCTGGGACAGGGGGTTGACCGGGGAGCTGTTTTTT
CDR3aa: CASSWDRGLTGELFF

abundance: -
d_gene: -
v_gene: TRBV19
j_gene: TRBJ1-5
CDR3nt: TGTGCCAGTAGTACAGGGAGGAATCAGCCCCAGCATTTT
CDR3aa: CASSTGRNQPQHF

abundance: -
d_gene: -
v_gene: TRBV5-5
j_gene: TRBJ1-4
CDR3nt: TGTGCCAGCAGCTGGGACTCCGGGGGTGAAAAACTGTTTTTT
CDR3aa: CASSWDSGGEKLFF

abundance: -
d_gene: -
v_gene: TRBV5-4
j_gene: TRBJ1-1
CDR3nt: TGTGCCAGCAGCCCCCCTAGGGGCTTGAACACTGAAGCTTTCTTT
CDR3aa: CASSPPRGLNTEAFF

abundance: -
d_gene: TRBD1
v_gene: TRBV5-6
j_gene: TRBJ1-2
CDR3nt: TGTGCCAGCAGCGACCGGGACAGGGGGTTCGGGTATGGCTACACCTTC
CDR3aa: CASSDRDRGFGYGYTF

abundance: -
d_gene: TRBD1
v_gene: TRBV2
j_gene: TRBJ2-5
CDR3nt: TGTGCCAGCAGTGATTCCCAATTGGGACAGTTGCGAGAGACCCAGTACTTC
CDR3aa: CASSDSQLGQLRETQYF

abundance: -
d_gene: -
v_gene: TRBV4-1
j_gene: TRBJ2-2
CDR3nt: TGCGCCAGCAGCCTGGGACAGAACACCGGGGAGCTGTTTTTT
CDR3aa: CASSLGQNTGELFF

abundance: -
d_gene: TRBD1
v_gene: TRBV6-5
j_gene: TRBJ2-7
CDR3nt: TGTGCCAGCACCAAGGGACAGGAGTACGAGCAGTACTTC
CDR3aa: CASTKGQEYEQYF

abundance: -
d_gene: TRBD1
v_gene: TRBV19
j_gene: TRBJ1-1
CDR3nt: TGTGCCAGTAGTATAGATCGGGACAGATTGTTGACTGAAGCTTTCTTT
CDR3aa: CASSIDRDRLLTEAFF

abundance: once
d_gene: TRBD2
v_gene: TRBV5-4
j_gene: TRBJ2-3
CDR3nt: TGTGCCAGCAGCTTCGGGACTAGCGGGGGGAGAAGCACAGATACGCAGTATTTT
CDR3aa: CASSFGTSGGRSTDTQYF

abundance: -
d_gene: TRBD1
v_gene: TRBV4-1
j_gene: TRBJ2-3
CDR3nt: TGCGCCAGCAGCCAAGACCCCGGGACAGGGGCCGACACAGATACGCAGTATTTT
CDR3aa: CASSQDPGTGADTDTQYF

abundance: -
d_gene: -
v_gene: TRBV7-2
j_gene: TRBJ1-5
CDR3nt: TGTGCCAGCAGCCAGACACAGGGTGACAATCAGCCCCAGCATTTT
CDR3aa: CASSQTQGDNQPQHF

abundance: -
d_gene: TRBD2
v_gene: TRBV4-1
j_gene: TRBJ2-3
CDR3nt: TGCGCCAGCAGCCCAAGACTAGCGGGGGCGGCGGGCACAGATACGCAGTATTTT
CDR3aa: CASSPRLAGAAGTDTQYF

abundance: -
d_gene: -
v_gene: TRBV5-6
j_gene: TRBJ1-6
CDR3nt: TGTGCCAGCAGCCGATGGACAGTCGATAATTCACCCCTCCACTTT
CDR3aa: CASSRWTVDNSPLHF

abundance: -
d_gene: -
v_gene: TRBV4-3
j_gene: TRBJ2-7
CDR3nt: TGCGCCAGCAGCCAAGAACTCGCCAGAGCCGGGAACGAGCAGTACTTC
CDR3aa: CASSQELARAGNEQYF

abundance: -
d_gene: -
v_gene: TRBV5-5
j_gene: TRBJ1-5
CDR3nt: TGTGCCAGCAGCTTGGTGGGGGCAGAAAGTAGCAATCAGCCCCAGCATTTT
CDR3aa: CASSLVGAESSNQPQHF

abundance: -
d_gene: -
v_gene: TRBV5-6
j_gene: TRBJ2-5
CDR3nt: TGTGCCAGCAGCCGGGGGCCGGGGGGTGGTGGGGAGACCCAGTACTTC
CDR3aa: CASSRGPGGGGETQYF

abundance: -
d_gene: TRBD2
v_gene: TRBV11-3
j_gene: TRBJ2-3
CDR3nt: TGTGCCAGCAGCCCGGGGAGCGGGGGTAGCACAGATACGCAGTATTTT
CDR3aa: CASSPGSGGSTDTQYF

abundance: -
d_gene: TRBD1
v_gene: TRBV6-1
j_gene: TRBJ2-3
CDR3nt: TGTGCCAGCAGTGTAACACAGGGGATCACAGATACGCAGTATTTT
CDR3aa: CASSVTQGITDTQYF

abundance: -
d_gene: -
v_gene: TRBV6-1
j_gene: TRBJ2-6
CDR3nt: TGTGCCAGCAGTGACCTGGGCAGGGGGGAAGGGGCCAACGTCCTGACTTTC
CDR3aa: CASSDLGRGEGANVLTF

abundance: few
d_gene: -
v_gene: TRBV15
j_gene: TRBJ1-2
CDR3nt: TGTGCCACCAGCAGAGATCGGGCGAGGGAGGGTGGCTACACCTTC
CDR3aa: CATSRDRAREGGYTF